This T cell receptor (beta chain) was sequenced for a study of CD8 T cells in Susac syndrome. After extraction with the RNeasy kit, about 0.5 to 1 ug of the RNA was reverse transcribed using random hexamers. The authors amplified TCR beta CDR3 across 54 Vbeta and 13 Jbeta using immunoSEQ multiplex PCR. TCRdb passed the immunoSEQ multiplex PCR reads through MiXCR, listing each CDR3 protein once. The sample lists more than 200,000 distinct CDR3 sequences, about 90% seen once, with about 0.12% in the top ten. FACS enriched CD8+ TEMRA cells, while bulk CD8+ and CD4+ were negatively isolated. CDR3 size: 15 residues. Germline V lookup: CDR1 LGHNA, CDR2 YNFKEQ. Trimming took off 1 base at V and 0 bases at J, with 7 bases between the two ends.

This chain connects TRBV4-2 to TRBJ1-5; weak D call: TRBD1 (5 bases). This TCR derives from a human donor with multiple sclerosis. Input material: CD8+ T cells from PBMCs. CDR3 residues: CASSQGRGSNQPQHF. The DNA of the CDR3 is TGTGCCAGCAGCCAAGGAAGGGGTAGCAATCAGCCCCAGCATTTT.